This T cell receptor (beta chain) was profiled in a study of blood T cell repertoires in COVID-19 (TCRdb year 2020). Describing the broader study: The collaborator samples originated in the United States, Italy and Spain and spanned the acute and convalescent phases of COVID-19. The material from the prospective study consisted of cDNA or gDNA derived from T cells, B-cell-depleted T cells, or PBMCs. The dataset comprised deeply sampled blood TCRbeta repertoires from subjects exposed to, actively infected with, or recovered from COVID-19. A freely available public database, intended as a resource for researchers studying the immune response to SARS-CoV-2, is where the repertoires were released. The samples were drawn from the first 160 participants of the ongoing ImmuneRACE study and from 1,200 or so subjects provided by 6 global collaborators. Nearly every sample came with metadata listing a de-identified subject ID, COVID-19 status, age in years and sex. Where HLA class I and class II types were available, the types were taken from metadata supplied by the sample provider, not from assay-based typing. Study-level results and caveats: The amount of clinical and demographic metadata varied by source and participant and was provided uncurated.

Collaborating institutions collected whole blood in K2EDTA tubes following their own protocols. Collaborator samples were shipped for TCRbeta analysis as frozen whole blood, isolated PBMCs, or DNA extracted from either sample type. Remarks on this clone: Its recognized antigen is unknown. No qualities accompany the bases; no much larger clone lies one base away.

V and J are trimmed by 5 bases and 0 bases, and the gene matches miss 7 bases of the junction. The germline V gene yields SGHTA for CDR1 and FQGNSA for CDR2. Measured from the cysteine to the phenylalanine, the CDR3 is 15 residues long. The entry retains the CDR3 DNA only, 45 bases that are in frame from base 1. TCRbeta CDR3 regions were amplified from genomic DNA using the immunoSEQ Assay, a bias-controlled multiplex PCR. Regarding the original processing steps: Within the assay, amplification of reference gene primers was used to estimate how many nucleated cells each sample contained. To quantify the absolute abundance of each unique TCRbeta CDR3 rearrangement, sequence reads were collapsed and filtered. For each sample, productive Simpson clonality was calculated by taking the square root of Simpson's diversity index across productive rearrangements. Drawn from immuneACCESS, this table holds only the in-frame rearrangements with V and J called that TCRdb kept. Clones are partly lost; checked studies trace under half to an unresolved V gene and leave the rest unexplained. V and J calls plus clone size are reproduced from that table; the DNA served to infer D and trimming. The sample includes around 24,000 clones, with roughly 80% observed a single time. Around 55% of the sample is held by the ten biggest clonotypes.

The receptor was derived from a man aged 45-65 years with active or convalescent COVID-19. Here the chain combines TRBV7-2 and TRBJ2-7, with 7 junctional bases fitting TRBD2. The sequencing sample was made of peripheral blood. The CDR3: CASSPTSRSSYEQYF. The base sequence is TGTGCCAGCAGCCCGACTAGCAGAAGCTCCTACGAGCAGTACTTC. The variable domain in full, with residues beyond the CDR3 obtained from the reference TRBV7-2 and TRBJ2-7 genes, is GAGVSQSPSNKVTEKGKDVELRCDPISGHTALYWYRQSLGQGLEFLIYFQGNSAPDKSGLPSDRFSAERTGGSVSTLTIQRTQQEDSAVYLCASSPTSRSSYEQYFGPGTRLTVT.